What follows is one T cell receptor beta chain and its context. A few counts support this clonotype. Its antigen has not been determined. Within one base of it there is no much larger clone, and no base qualities were kept. This sample was taken from a study of T cells in Graves' hyperthyroidism and ophthalmopathy (dated by TCRdb to about 2019). Looking at the study overall: Peripheral blood samples were taken at initial diagnosis, before any treatment was given. TCR V-J signatures able to tell the groups apart were searched for in a discovery cohort of 95 or so patients, of whom roughly 42 had Graves' ophthalmopathy and about 60 had stable Graves' hyperthyroidism. Prospective prediction of ophthalmopathy was tested in an independent validation cohort consisting of 18 to 20 hyperthyroidism patients and some 17 patients who later progressed to ophthalmopathy. The 75 to 100 discovery patients were randomly divided into training and test sets at a 7:3 ratio. In roughly six Graves' hyperthyroidism patients, the study also compared T-cell repertoires from thyroid tissue with T-cell repertoires from blood. Following sampling, methimazole starting at 30 mg daily was given to hyperthyroidism patients, and high-dose intravenous methylprednisolone was given to ophthalmopathy patients. TCR Vbeta CDR3 sequencing of 120 to 150 peripheral blood samples (over 40 ophthalmopathy, around 80 hyperthyroidism and roughly 17 progressor patients) is reported in the paper.

TCR beta CDR3 regions were amplified from RNA transcripts. A first-round RT-PCR of the TCR CDR3 used the HTBI primer set with the Qiagen OneStep RT-PCR kit. A second multiplex PCR round built the libraries, followed by size selection and purification. Sequencing of the libraries was done on an Illumina HiSeq2000 using paired-end 100 bp reads. The study's processing was this. Raw data were processed with SOAPnuke, discarding reads with adapters, uncalled bases, mean Phred below 15, or no exact constant-primer or identifier match. COPE v1.2.5 was used to merge high-quality paired reads, and clonotypes were defined as unique nucleotide sequences. Clonotypes were aligned to IMGT TRBV, TRBD and TRBJ reference segments using MiTCR v1.1. Only V-J combinations with frequency above 0.0001, covering 99% to 99.2% of repertoires, were analysed. A TCS score was defined as the ratio of F50 (clonal expansion) to E x V (chaos), with BLOSUM62-based TCRdist applied between CDR3 peptides within each V-J. Welch's t-statistics and random forest reduced 450 to 600 V-J features to roughly 13, which were used in a naive Bayes classifier (R e1071). Thyroid-blood repertoire similarity was quantified with the Morisita-Horn index. TCRdb trimmed public reads at Q25 via fastp, called clones via MiXCR and kept in-frame beta chains. Records with the same CDR3 protein are collapsed into one entry carrying the most frequent genes and DNA. TCRdb, not the authors, supplied the V and J calls. The sample table records around 720,000 distinct CDR3 sequences; around 40% of these occur just once. The ten largest clonotypes hold less than 35% of the sample.

The research as a whole found: Most expanded thyroid clonotypes (frequency above 0.001) were also found in blood, which suggests that blood repertoires may mirror thyroid immune responses. Sample size was not statistically predetermined, and blinding of investigators to group allocation was not performed. In cross-validation, a model built on a 13 V-J signature told ophthalmopathy apart from stable hyperthyroidism with under 90% sensitivity and around 83% specificity, and in testing the same model reached 80%/75%. In validation, progression to ophthalmopathy was predicted by the model with roughly 69% sensitivity and approximately 78% specificity, a median of roughly six months before onset.

The CDR3 has 13 amino acids, counting the end cysteine and phenylalanine. The kept DNA is CDR3 alone, 39 bases in frame from the first base. V and J are truncated by 1 base and 4 bases respectively, leaving an intervening sequence of 5 bases. Based on the germline V gene, the CDR1 and CDR2 sequences are MNHEY and SVGAGI. Graves' hyperthyroidism was defined as stable when no progression to ophthalmopathy occurred over 18 months of follow-up. The hyperthyroidism patients were between 18 and 65 years old and newly diagnosed, with a disease duration of less than 2 months. Patients with uncontrolled infections, other autoimmune diseases, pregnancy or lactation were excluded. Diagnoses relied on clinical symptoms, serum thyroxine and TRAb, thyroid ultrasound and orbital computed tomography. Ficoll-Paque density gradient centrifugation was used to isolate PBMCs from approximately 10 ml of fresh peripheral blood. Trizol reagent was used to extract total RNA, and RNA quality was then checked on an Agilent 2100 Bioanalyzer.

Sequenced: blood. The rearranged chain carries TRBV6-5 and TRBJ1-5; a confident D gene designation cannot be given. The source is a woman in her thirties or forties with Graves' hyperthyroidism. Here is the DNA: TGTGCCAGCAGTTACTTTCTTAATCAGCCCCAGCATTTT. Its translation is CASSYFLNQPQHF.